This T cell receptor beta chain was recorded in a study of OX40 agonist ivuxolimab in advanced cancers. Overall study: Ivuxolimab, an agonist antibody against OX40 (CD134), was given to patients. Study conclusions and caveats: The 0.1-3.0 mg/kg partial responders had among the lowest clonal expansion. Low levels of normalized T-cell clonal expansion also appeared in some nonresponders. The study observed clonal expansion of CD4+ and CD8+ blood T cells by week 6 at 0.1 to 3.0 mg/kg.

With respect to this clone: Its antigen is currently unknown.

This CDR3 has 15 amino acids. The germline V gene has CDR1 SGHRS and CDR2 YFSETQ. V lost 2 bases to trimming and J lost 1 base; unmatched junction nucleotides: 5. The data were produced by immunoSEQ multiplex PCR, yet TCRdb's version contains in-frame clones alone and is incomplete. Among about 78,000 clones listed, under 90% were seen once. The chain has TRBV5-1 and TRBJ2-5; 7 bases agree with TRBD1. Sequences were derived from CD4+ or CD8+ T cells sorted from blood, sampled in a trial of the OX40 agonist ivuxolimab. The receptor comes from an adult with an advanced solid tumor such as melanoma, head and neck, liver or kidney cancer. The CDR3 here is CASSFGAGGQETQYF. In nucleotides, the CDR3 is TGCGCCAGCAGCTTTGGGGCAGGGGGCCAAGAGACCCAGTACTTC.